This T cell receptor (beta chain) was identified during a study of T cells in Graves' hyperthyroidism and ophthalmopathy (dated by TCRdb to 2018 to 2020). Regarding the research as a whole: Peripheral blood samples were taken at the time of initial diagnosis, prior to any treatment. The paper reports TCR Vbeta CDR3 sequencing of some 140 peripheral blood samples: 43 ophthalmopathy, some 80 hyperthyroidism and approximately 17 progressor patients. For training and testing, the 100 or so patients in the discovery cohort were randomly divided in a 7:3 ratio. Prospective prediction of ophthalmopathy was tested in an independent validation cohort of fewer than 20 hyperthyroidism patients and some 17 patients who later progressed to ophthalmopathy. The study also compared thyroid tissue and blood T-cell repertoires from five or six Graves' hyperthyroidism patients. A discovery cohort of fewer than 110 patients, fewer than 50 with Graves' ophthalmopathy and 55 to 60 with stable Graves' hyperthyroidism, was used to find distinguishing TCR V-J signatures. Once sampling was done, hyperthyroidism patients were given methimazole at a starting dose of 30 mg daily, whereas ophthalmopathy patients were given high-dose intravenous methylprednisolone. General conclusions and limits of the study: Most expanded thyroid clonotypes (frequency above 0.001) were also found in blood, which suggests that blood repertoires may mirror thyroid immune responses. No statistical method was used to fix the sample size in advance, and group allocation was not hidden from the investigators. A model built on a 13 V-J signature distinguished ophthalmopathy from stable hyperthyroidism, reaching around 88% sensitivity and around 81% specificity in cross-validation and 80%/75% in testing. In validation, progression to ophthalmopathy was predicted by the model with nearly 71% sensitivity and 72.22% specificity, a median of roughly 6 months before onset.

The TCR beta CDR3 regions were amplified from the RNA transcripts. A first-round RT-PCR of the TCR CDR3 used the HTBI primer set with the Qiagen OneStep RT-PCR kit. The libraries were constructed in a second round of multiplex PCR and then size-selected and purified. Sequencing of the libraries was done on an Illumina HiSeq2000 using paired-end 100 bp reads. Processing in the source paper ran as follows. SOAPnuke was used to process the raw data, removing reads that contained adapters or uncalled bases, had a mean Phred below 15, or lacked an exact match to the constant primer or identifier. High-quality paired reads were merged using COPE v1.2.5, and each unique nucleotide sequence was defined as a clonotype. MiTCR v1.1 was used to align clonotypes to the IMGT TRBV, TRBD and TRBJ reference segments. Only V-J combinations with frequency above 0.0001, covering approximately 99% of repertoires, were analysed. A TCS score was defined as the ratio of F50 (clonal expansion) to E x V (chaos), with BLOSUM62-based TCRdist applied between CDR3 peptides within each V-J. Welch's t-statistics and random forest reduced fewer than 600 V-J features to under 15, which were used in a naive Bayes classifier (R e1071). TCRdb reprocessed the public reads (quality trimming at Q25 with fastp, clone calling with MiXCR) and kept in-frame beta chains. CDR3 protein sequences are deduplicated, and each keeps its most common genes and DNA. For this entry, the V and J calls and clone size follow TCRdb and not the study's own pipeline. This sample lists a few hundred thousand distinct CDR3 sequences; approximately 15% were detected once. The ten top clones hold 15% to 20% of the sample.

As for this clonotype: The target of this receptor is not known. One base away there is no much larger clone; base qualities are not given.

In the germline V gene (reference sequence), CDR1 corresponds to DFQATT and CDR2 to SNEGSKA. V is trimmed back by 4 bases and J by 6 bases, and the junction contains 8 bases that no gene match accounts for. The CDR3 sequence holds 13 residues, the cysteine and phenylalanine included. The kept DNA is CDR3 alone, 39 bases in frame from the first base. A patient counted as having stable Graves' hyperthyroidism if no progression to ophthalmopathy occurred over 18 months of follow-up. Hyperthyroidism patients were newly diagnosed, had a disease duration of under 2 months, and were aged 18 to 65 years. The study excluded patients with uncontrolled infections, other autoimmune diseases, pregnancy or lactation. Clinical symptoms, serum thyroxine and TRAb, thyroid ultrasound, and orbital computed tomography formed the basis for the diagnoses. PBMCs were isolated from 10 ml of fresh peripheral blood by Ficoll-Paque density gradient centrifugation. Total RNA was extracted with Trizol reagent, and quality was checked on an Agilent 2100 Bioanalyzer.

Sequenced input: blood. The rearrangement combines TRBV20-1 with TRBJ1-2, with 7 bases in between that match TRBD1. This receptor was identified in a woman aged 18-35 years with Graves' hyperthyroidism. In nucleotides, the sequence is TGCAGTGCTAAAACCGACAGGGTGGATGGCTACACCTTC. This is translated as CSAKTDRVDGYTF.